Below are 2 T cell receptor beta chains sequenced from a single sample in a study of T-cell reconstitution after alpha-beta-depleted transplantation in children. Preparation of the TCRbeta library involved a method that used unique molecular identifiers. TCRdb reprocessed the PCR reads via MiXCR and lists one record per CDR3 protein. The data show tens of thousands of distinct CDR3 sequences, under 8% seen once. Sequenced here: PBMCs, mostly from graft donor cells, sampled 180 days after TCRalphabeta/CD19-depleted stem cell transplant. Receptors originate from a male patient between 10 and 17 years old who had a stem cell transplant for acute myeloid leukemia, so the T cells may come from the graft donor.

This clonotype was detected many times. V gene TRBV20-1 combines with J gene TRBJ1-5; 11 bases align to TRBD1. Germline V lookup: CDR1 DFQATT, CDR2 SNEGSKA (reference sequence). There are 14 residues in the CDR3. V dropped 6 bases and J dropped 6; count of bases not matched to a gene: 7. Here the CDR3 DNA reads TGCAGTGCCCACGGGACAGGGGGTGGTCAGCCCCAGCATTTT. The encoded protein is CSAHGTGGGQPQHF.

This clonotype was observed many times. The chain is built from TRBV7-9 and TRBJ1-6; TRBD1 might be the D (6 bases). CDR1 is SEHNR and CDR2 is FQNEAQ in the germline V gene (reference sequence). V dropped 5 bases and J dropped 3 bases, with 14 bases sitting between them. This CDR3 is 16 amino acids long. CDR3 loop: CASSKPQGIYNSPLHF. The CDR3 DNA sequence: TGTGCCAGCAGCAAACCACAGGGCATCTATAATTCACCCCTCCACTTT.